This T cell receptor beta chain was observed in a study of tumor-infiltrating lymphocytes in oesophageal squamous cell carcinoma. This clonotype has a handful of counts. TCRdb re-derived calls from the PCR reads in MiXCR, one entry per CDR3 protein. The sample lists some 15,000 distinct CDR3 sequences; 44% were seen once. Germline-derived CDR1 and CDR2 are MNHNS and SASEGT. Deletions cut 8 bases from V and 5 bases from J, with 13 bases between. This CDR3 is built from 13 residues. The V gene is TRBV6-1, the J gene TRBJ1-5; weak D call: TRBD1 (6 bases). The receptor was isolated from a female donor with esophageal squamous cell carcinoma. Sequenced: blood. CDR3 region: CASGGGAYQPQHF. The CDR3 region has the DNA TGTGCCAGCGGTGGGGGGGCCTATCAGCCCCAGCATTTT.